Shown below are 29 T cell receptor beta chains from a single sample sequenced in a study of cytomegalovirus exposure and HLA in healthy donors. PCR primers comprised 60 Vbeta and 13 Jbeta primers. TCRdb keeps only in-frame clones here, not all; method: immunoSEQ multiplex PCR. Among 150,000 to 200,000 clones listed, roughly three quarters were seen once. Sequences were obtained from PBMCs. All receptors come from a male donor in good health and CMV-seropositive.

The chain joins TRBV5-8 to TRBJ2-6; no clear D gene. Trimming stripped 0 bases from V and 0 bases from J, with 4 bases between. The CDR3 runs to 15 residues. In germline, CDR1 is SGHTS, CDR2 YDEGEE. The CDR3 DNA reads as TGTGCCAGCAGCTTGGTTAGCTCTGGGGCCAACGTCCTGACTTTC. This gives the protein CASSLVSSGANVLTF. The variable domain in full, completed from reference TRBV5-8 and TRBJ2-6, reads EAGVTQSPTHLIKTRGQQATLRCSPISGHTSVYWYQQALGLGLQFLLWYDEGEERNRGNFPPRFSGRQFPNYSSELNVNALELEDSALYLCASSLVSSGANVLTFGAGSRLTVL.

V and J are TRBV4-2 and TRBJ2-3; D is possibly TRBD1 (5 bases). The CDR3 length is 13 residues. Germline CDR1 is LGHNA and CDR2 is YNFKEQ. V dropped 4 bases and J dropped 6 bases, with 11 bases sitting between them. The CDR3, as DNA: TGTGCCAGCAGCCCTCTGGGGCCGGATACGCAGTATTTT. As protein: CASSPLGPDTQYF.

J is TRBJ2-1 and V is TRBV10-2; 12 bases map to TRBD2. The CDR3 length is 13 residues. The V gene end was trimmed by 6 bases and the J gene end by 8 bases; junction bases not matched to a gene: 2. Germline V gives CDR1 WSHSY, CDR2 SAAADI. The CDR3 loop reads CASRRLAGDEQFF. The DNA for the CDR3 is TGCGCCAGCAGGCGACTAGCGGGGGATGAGCAGTTCTTC.

This rearrangement joins TRBV30 to TRBJ1-2; TRBD1 matches at 8 bases. V trimming: 3 bases; J trimming: 7 bases; junction bases outside the gene matches: 10. This CDR3 has 14 residues. Germline assignment: CDR1 GTSNPN and CDR2 SVGIG (reference sequence). The CDR3 sequence: CAWSDTGQGVGYTF. In nucleotides, the CDR3 is TGTGCCTGGAGCGATACCGGACAGGGTGTTGGCTACACCTTC.

This chain uses TRBV5-6 with TRBJ1-4, with a possible D match to TRBD1 (6 bases). CDR3 length equals 13 residues. Germline V CDR1 and CDR2: SGHDT, YYEEEE. Trimming left V 5 bases short and J 6 bases short, with 11 bases between. In DNA, the CDR3 is TGTGCCAGCAGGCCTTGGGGGCATGAAAAACTGTTTTTT. It yields the protein CASRPWGHEKLFF.

V is TRBV19 and J is TRBJ1-1, with 9 bases matching TRBD1. The CDR3 runs to 15 residues. The J segment lost 5 bases and the V segment lost 5 bases, leaving 9 bases of the junction unmatched. In germline, CDR1 is LNHDA, CDR2 SQIVND (reference sequence). DNA for the CDR3: TGTGCCAGTAGTCCTACACAGGGGGCGAATACTGAAGCTTTCTTT. The encoded protein is CASSPTQGANTEAFF.

J is TRBJ2-7 and V is TRBV5-1; TRBD2 agrees at 10 bases. This CDR3 spans 14 amino acids. Looked up from germline, CDR1 is SGHRS and CDR2 is YFSETQ. V trimming: 0 bases; J trimming: 5 bases; junction bases outside the gene matches: 2. The CDR3 DNA is TGCGCCAGCAGCTTGGGCCTAGCGGGGGACGAGCAGTACTTC. It codes for CASSLGLAGDEQYF. Supplemented by reference TRBV5-1 and TRBJ2-7, the full variable domain reads KAGVTQTPRYLIKTRGQQVTLSCSPISGHRSVSWYQQTPGQGLQFLFEYFSETQRNKGNFPGRFSGRQFSNSRSEMNVSTLELGDSALYLCASSLGLAGDEQYFGPGTRLTVT.

A single count supports this clone. The genes are TRBV14 and TRBJ2-1; no reliable D call. Germline CDR1 and CDR2: SGHDN and FVKESK. The CDR3 runs 16 residues. Trimming removed 1 base from V and 0 bases from J, with 10 bases in between. CDR3 residues: CASSQGIFSSYNEQFF. The DNA for the CDR3 is TGTGCCAGCAGCCAAGGAATATTTAGCTCCTACAATGAGCAGTTCTTC. Complete variable domain (other parts from reference TRBV14 and TRBJ2-1): EAGVTQFPSHSVIEKGQTVTLRCDPISGHDNLYWYRRVMGKEIKFLLHFVKESKQDESGMPNNRFLAERTGGTYSTLKVQPAELEDSGVYFCASSQGIFSSYNEQFFGPGTRLTVL.

This chain connects TRBV7-6 to TRBJ2-7, with TRBD1 as a possible D gene (5 bases). The germline V gene has CDR1 SGHVS and CDR2 FNYEAQ. Trimming shortened V by 4 bases and J by 1 base, and 8 bases separated the two germline ends. The CDR3 contains 13 residues. CDR3 residues: CASSSRVSYEQYF. The CDR3 region has the DNA TGTGCCAGCAGCTCCAGGGTTTCCTACGAGCAGTACTTC.

The genes are TRBV19 and TRBJ2-2, with 10 bases lining up with TRBD2. The CDR3 contains 17 residues. CDR1 is LNHDA, CDR2 SQIVND, per germline (reference sequence). V lost 7 bases, J lost 0 bases, and 8 bases stayed unmatched. The CDR3 protein is CASKGLARYANTGELFF. CDR3 sequence (DNA): TGTGCCAGTAAGGGACTAGCGAGGTACGCGAACACCGGGGAGCTGTTTTTT.

The chain employs TRBV2 and TRBJ1-2; TRBD1 might be the D (5 bases). This CDR3 is built from 11 residues. The ends were cut back, 6 bases at V and 8 bases at J, with 10 bases in the middle. From germline, CDR1 is SNHLY and CDR2 FYNNEI. The CDR3 DNA reads TGTGCCAGCAGAGGGGTAGAAGGCTACACCTTC. This translates into CASRGVEGYTF. Full variable domain (rest looked up from reference TRBV2 and TRBJ1-2): EPEVTQTPSHQVTQMGQEVILRCVPISNHLYFYWYRQILGQKVEFLVSFYNNEISEKSEIFDDQFSVERPDGSNFTLKIRSTKLEDSAMYFCASRGVEGYTFGSGTRLTVV.

The rearrangement links TRBV7-8 to TRBJ1-6; D is unclear. Germline-derived CDR1 and CDR2 are SGHVS and FQNEAQ. V lost 3 bases and J 11 bases, leaving 20 bases between the germline ends. This CDR3 comprises 16 residues. CDR3 coding DNA: TGTGCCAGCAGCTTCCTTCCGGAGGGCTCGAGGGCACCCCTCCACTTT. Translating it yields CASSFLPEGSRAPLHF.

The chain carries TRBV2 and TRBJ1-5; D call uncertain. The CDR3 is made up of 15 amino acids. The V end lost 5 bases, the J end lost 0 bases, and 11 bases lay between the germline ends. The germline gives CDR1 SNHLY, CDR2 FYNNEI. The CDR3 nucleotides read TGTGCCAGCAGTCGGGTCCCGAATAGCAATCAGCCCCAGCATTTT. Translation gives CASSRVPNSNQPQHF. The full variable domain, its missing parts supplied by reference TRBV2 and TRBJ1-5, is EPEVTQTPSHQVTQMGQEVILRCVPISNHLYFYWYRQILGQKVEFLVSFYNNEISEKSEIFDDQFSVERPDGSNFTLKIRSTKLEDSAMYFCASSRVPNSNQPQHFGDGTRLSIL.

The gene calls are TRBV7-3 and TRBJ2-5, with 7 nucleotides matching TRBD1. With 1 base clipped from V and 0 bases from J, the junction kept 5 bases outside the gene matches. Germline values: CDR1 SGHTA, CDR2 FQGTGA. The CDR3 totals 16 residues. CDR3 sequence: CASSLKGQRYQETQYF. In DNA form, the CDR3 reads TGTGCCAGCAGCTTAAAGGGACAGAGGTACCAAGAGACCCAGTACTTC.

The chain joins TRBV4-2 to TRBJ2-6, with TRBD2 matching over 11 bases. The CDR3 is made up of 19 amino acids. Germline CDR1 reads LGHNA; CDR2 reads YNFKEQ. Trimming cost V 3 bases and J 0 bases; bases outside gene matches: 7. CDR3: CASSHPLAGVSSGANVLTF. In DNA, the CDR3 is TGTGCCAGCAGCCATCCACTAGCGGGGGTAAGCTCTGGGGCCAACGTCCTGACTTTC.

This chain uses TRBV6-5 with TRBJ1-3, with D tentatively TRBD1 (6 bases). The length of the CDR3 is 13 residues. The V end was cut by 10 bases, the J end by 3 bases, with 13 bases between. CDR1 and CDR2 (germline): MNHEY, SVGAGI. This chain's CDR3 is CATGGGGGNTIYF. DNA for the CDR3: TGTGCCACCGGAGGGGGGGGTGGAAACACCATATATTTT.

V and J are TRBV23-1 and TRBJ2-7; no reliable D call. TRBV23-1 is identified as an open reading frame with a role that is uncertain. The germline V and J ends were trimmed by 0 bases and 4 bases, with 7 bases remaining between them. This CDR3 contains 13 residues. CDR3 nucleotides: TGCGCCAGCAGTCAATCGGAGTATTACGAGCAGTACTTC. Translating it yields CASSQSEYYEQYF.

With respect to this clone: The sample holds other DNA sequences that translate to the same CDR3. The chain links TRBV7-9 to TRBJ1-1; D perhaps matches TRBD1 (6 bases). Germline values: CDR1 SEHNR, CDR2 FQNEAQ (reference sequence). V was trimmed by 5 bases and J by 5 bases, leaving 12 bases between them. The CDR3 is made up of 13 amino acids. CDR3 nucleotide sequence: TGTGCCAGCAGCCTAGGAGGGGGAACTGAAGCTTTCTTT. As protein: CASSLGGGTEAFF.

Notes on this clone: A much larger clone lies a single base off, so this may be a read error. The CDR3 loop reads CASSFQENTEAFF. As DNA, the CDR3 is TGTGCCAGCAGTTTCCAGGAGAACACTGAAGCTTTCTTT. This sequence joins TRBV27 and TRBJ1-1; D not certain. This CDR3 contains 13 residues. Germline CDR1 and CDR2: MNHEY and SMNVEV (reference sequence). The V end lost 3 bases, the J end lost 1 base, and 6 bases lay between the germline ends.

The CDR3 region has the DNA TGCGCCAGCAGCCATATCGGATACGGACAGGGAGGCTCCTACAATGAGCAGTTCTTC. Translation gives CASSHIGYGQGGSYNEQFF. V and J are TRBV4-3 and TRBJ2-1, with 8 bases aligning to TRBD1. Germline V lookup: CDR1 LGHNA, CDR2 YSLEER. After removal of 3 bases from V and 0 bases from J, the junction contained 13 bases not matched to a gene. The CDR3 sequence is 19 residues long.

The rearrangement links TRBV4-3 to TRBJ2-2, with D possibly matching TRBD1 (5 bases). Germline V gene data show CDR1 as LGHNA and CDR2 as YSLEER. The CDR3 is 16 residues long. The germline V and J ends were trimmed by 4 bases and 0 bases, with 12 bases remaining between them. This CDR3 reads CASSPQVFTNTGELFF. For the CDR3, the DNA is TGCGCCAGCAGCCCACAGGTTTTTACGAACACCGGGGAGCTGTTTTTT.

V gene TRBV7-9 combines with J gene TRBJ2-7; D uncertain. V shed 5 bases and J shed 4 bases, with 6 bases lying between them. The CDR3 runs 11 residues. Germline CDR1 SEHNR, CDR2 FQNEAQ (reference sequence). This chain's CDR3 is CASSPRYEQYF. The CDR3 DNA sequence: TGTGCCAGCAGCCCCAGATACGAGCAGTACTTC.

Only a few counts were recorded for this clone. The same CDR3 can be traced to other DNA sequences in this sample. The rearrangement links TRBV9 to TRBJ1-1; D call uncertain. Trimming shortened V by 2 bases and J by 1 base, and 9 bases separated the two germline ends. From germline, CDR1 is SGDLS and CDR2 YYNGEE. CDR3 length: 14 amino acids. The CDR3 spells CASSVVSGNTEAFF. The CDR3 nucleotides read TGTGCCAGCAGCGTGGTTTCAGGGAACACTGAAGCTTTCTTT. The full variable domain, rest sourced from reference TRBV9 and TRBJ1-1, is DSGVTQTPKHLITATGQRVTLRCSPRSGDLSVYWYQQSLDQGLQFLIQYYNGEERAKGNILERFSAQQFPDLHSELNLSSLELGDSALYFCASSVVSGNTEAFFGQGTRLTVV.

This clone was recorded only once. The V gene is TRBV10-1, the J gene TRBJ1-2; no firm D call. This CDR3 spans 13 amino acids. Trimming shortened V by 0 bases and J by 2 bases, and 4 bases separated the two germline ends. Germline V gene data show CDR1 as WNHNN and CDR2 as SYGVQD (reference sequence). CDR3 sequence (DNA): TGCGCCAGCAGTGAGTCCGAGAACTATGGCTACACCTTC. The encoded protein is CASSESENYGYTF.

CDR3 sequence: CASSFAGRDTIYF. CDR3 coding DNA: TGCGCCAGCAGCTTCGCGGGAAGAGACACCATATATTTT. The chain combines TRBV5-1 with TRBJ1-3; D is uncertain. The CDR3 consists of 13 residues. Germline CDR1 SGHRS, CDR2 YFSETQ. The V end lost 2 bases, the J end lost 8 bases, and 11 bases lay between the germline ends.

The CDR3 bases are TGTGCCAGCAGCCACGGTTTGAGGGGGTTCGATGAGCAGTTCTTC. The encoded protein is CASSHGLRGFDEQFF. The chain has TRBV7-3 and TRBJ2-1, with a possible D match to TRBD1 (6 bases). This CDR3 comprises 15 residues. The ends were cut back, 5 bases at V and 8 bases at J, with 19 bases in the middle. Germline V lookup: CDR1 SGHTA, CDR2 FQGTGA.

This rearrangement joins TRBV4-3 to TRBJ2-1, with 9 bases matching TRBD2. Germline V gene lookup returns CDR1 LGHNA and CDR2 YSLEER. This CDR3 spans 20 amino acids. The V segment lost 0 bases and the J segment 0 bases; nucleotides outside the gene matches: 12. CDR3 in amino acids: CASSQDWGGGAHVSYNEQFF. The CDR3 DNA is TGCGCCAGCAGCCAAGATTGGGGCGGGGGGGCTCACGTCTCCTACAATGAGCAGTTCTTC.

The rearrangement uses TRBV19 and TRBJ1-3; no definite D call. The CDR3 extends over 13 amino acids. Looked up from germline, CDR1 is LNHDA and CDR2 is SQIVND (reference sequence). Trimming took off 7 bases at V and 2 bases at J, with 9 bases between the two ends. This chain's CDR3 is CASTEMTGNTIYF. The CDR3 DNA follows: TGTGCCAGTACTGAGATGACTGGAAACACCATATATTTT.

The DNA for the CDR3 is TGTGCCAGCAGCTTAGGACTACAGGGGCTCGGCTACACCTTC. Amino acids: CASSLGLQGLGYTF. The V call is TRBV13, the J call TRBJ1-2; TRBD1 matches 7 bases. The trim removed 0 bases at V and 8 bases at J, leaving 6 bases unmatched. This CDR3 is 14 amino acids long. Germline CDR1 PRHDT, CDR2 FYEKMQ (reference sequence).